This record looks at one TCR beta chain sequence and its context. Treatment given: oral pan-JAK inhibitor, 5-10 mg twice daily. The data were taken from a study of CD8+ T cells in alopecia areata. The V end lost 4 bases, the J end lost 2 bases, and 7 bases lay between the germline ends. Germline V gives CDR1 SGHDN, CDR2 FVKESK. CDR3 length: 13 residues. Extracted RNA was reverse transcribed into cDNA, the sequencing template. Libraries were prepared by immunoSEQ multiplex PCR; TCRdb keeps only in-frame clonotypes and omits some of them. The sample lists 200,000 to 250,000 clones, just over 65% seen once, with 0.95% to 1.5% in the top ten.

The receptor was isolated from a human donor with alopecia areata. The specimen comprised CD4+ T cells sorted from blood, sampled at week 44, from a patient treated with tofacitinib. The V and J genes are TRBV14 and TRBJ2-3; weak D call: TRBD1 (5 bases). CDR3 region: CASSRGHTDTQYF. The CDR3 region has the DNA TGTGCCAGCAGCCGCGGACACACAGATACGCAGTATTTT.